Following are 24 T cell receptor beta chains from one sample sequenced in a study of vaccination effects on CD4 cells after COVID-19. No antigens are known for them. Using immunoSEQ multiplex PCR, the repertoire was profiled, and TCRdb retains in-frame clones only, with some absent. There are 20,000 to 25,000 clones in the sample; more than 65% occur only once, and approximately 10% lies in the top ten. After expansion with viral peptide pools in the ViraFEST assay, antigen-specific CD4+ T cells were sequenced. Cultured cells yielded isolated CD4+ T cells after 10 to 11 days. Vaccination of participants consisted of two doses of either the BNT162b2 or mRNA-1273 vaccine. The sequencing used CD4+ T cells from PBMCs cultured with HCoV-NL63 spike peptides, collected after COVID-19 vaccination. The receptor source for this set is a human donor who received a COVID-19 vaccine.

The CDR3 loop reads CASSEAGGVQYF. The CDR3 DNA sequence: TGTGCCAGCAGTGAAGCGGGGGGCGTGCAGTACTTC. V is TRBV2 and J is TRBJ2-7; the D call may be TRBD1 or TRBD2 (6 bases each). CDR3 length equals 12 residues. Germline-derived CDR1 and CDR2 are SNHLY and FYNNEI. V dropped 0 bases and J dropped 9 bases, with 9 bases sitting between them.

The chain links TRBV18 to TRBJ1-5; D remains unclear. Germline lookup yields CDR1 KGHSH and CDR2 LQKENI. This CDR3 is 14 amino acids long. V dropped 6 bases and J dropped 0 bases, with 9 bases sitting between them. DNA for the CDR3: TGTGCCAGCTCCCTGGACGATAGCAATCAGCCCCAGCATTTT. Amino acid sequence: CASSLDDSNQPQHF.

CDR3 DNA sequence: TGTGCCAGCAGCCCCGGGGGGCCCAACTATGGCTACACCTTC. Residues: CASSPGGPNYGYTF. The chain employs TRBV5-6 and TRBJ1-2; maybe TRBD1 (6 bases). The CDR3 length is 14 residues. The germline gives CDR1 SGHDT, CDR2 YYEEEE. The V and J ends lost 4 bases and 2 bases respectively, with 12 bases between them.

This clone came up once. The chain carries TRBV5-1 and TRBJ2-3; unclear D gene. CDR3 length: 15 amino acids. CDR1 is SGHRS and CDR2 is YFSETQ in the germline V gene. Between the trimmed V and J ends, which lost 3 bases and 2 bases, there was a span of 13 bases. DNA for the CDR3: TGCGCCAGCAGCTACCAATCGAGCATCACAGATACGCAGTATTTT. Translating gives CASSYQSSITDTQYF.

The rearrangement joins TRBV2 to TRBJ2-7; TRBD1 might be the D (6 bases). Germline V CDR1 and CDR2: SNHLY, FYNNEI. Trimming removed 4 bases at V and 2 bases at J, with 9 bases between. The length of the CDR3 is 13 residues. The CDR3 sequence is CASSGQVPYEQYF. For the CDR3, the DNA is TGTGCCAGCAGTGGACAGGTCCCCTACGAGCAGTACTTC.

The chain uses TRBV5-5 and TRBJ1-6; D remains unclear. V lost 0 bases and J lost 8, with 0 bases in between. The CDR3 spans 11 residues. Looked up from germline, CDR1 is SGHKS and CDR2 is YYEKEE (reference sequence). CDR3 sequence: CASSLDSPLHF. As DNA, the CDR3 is TGTGCCAGCAGCTTGGATTCACCCCTCCACTTT.

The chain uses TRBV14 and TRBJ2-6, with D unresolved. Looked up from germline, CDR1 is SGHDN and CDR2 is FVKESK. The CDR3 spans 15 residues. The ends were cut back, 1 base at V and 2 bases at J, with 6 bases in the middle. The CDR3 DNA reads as TGTGCCAGCAGCCAAGTATTGGCTGGGGCCAACGTCCTGACTTTC. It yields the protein CASSQVLAGANVLTF. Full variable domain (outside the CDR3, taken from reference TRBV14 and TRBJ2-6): EAGVTQFPSHSVIEKGQTVTLRCDPISGHDNLYWYRRVMGKEIKFLLHFVKESKQDESGMPNNRFLAERTGGTYSTLKVQPAELEDSGVYFCASSQVLAGANVLTFGAGSRLTVL.

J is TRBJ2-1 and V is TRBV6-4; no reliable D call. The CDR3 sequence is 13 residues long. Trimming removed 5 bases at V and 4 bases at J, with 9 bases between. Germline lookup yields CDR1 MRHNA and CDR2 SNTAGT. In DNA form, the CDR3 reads TGTGCCAGCAGTTCAGGCGAGTACAATGAGCAGTTCTTC. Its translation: CASSSGEYNEQFF.

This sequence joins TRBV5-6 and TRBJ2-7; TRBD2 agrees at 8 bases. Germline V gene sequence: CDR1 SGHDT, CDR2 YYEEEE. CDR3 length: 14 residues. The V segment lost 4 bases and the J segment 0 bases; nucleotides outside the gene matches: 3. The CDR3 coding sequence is TGTGCCAGCAGCGTTAGCGGGACCTCCTACGAGCAGTACTTC. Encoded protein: CASSVSGTSYEQYF.

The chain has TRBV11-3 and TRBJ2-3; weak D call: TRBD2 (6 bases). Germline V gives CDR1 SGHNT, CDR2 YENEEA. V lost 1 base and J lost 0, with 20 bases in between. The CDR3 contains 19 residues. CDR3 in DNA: TGTGCCAGCAGCTTAGCCCCGACGGGACTCAGGACTAGCACAGATACGCAGTATTTT. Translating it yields CASSLAPTGLRTSTDTQYF.

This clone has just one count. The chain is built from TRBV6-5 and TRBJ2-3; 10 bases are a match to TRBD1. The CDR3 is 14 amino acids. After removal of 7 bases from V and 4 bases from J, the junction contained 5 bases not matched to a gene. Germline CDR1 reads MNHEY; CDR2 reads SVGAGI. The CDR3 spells CASNRGTGADTQYF. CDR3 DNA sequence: TGTGCCAGCAATAGGGGGACAGGGGCAGATACGCAGTATTTT.

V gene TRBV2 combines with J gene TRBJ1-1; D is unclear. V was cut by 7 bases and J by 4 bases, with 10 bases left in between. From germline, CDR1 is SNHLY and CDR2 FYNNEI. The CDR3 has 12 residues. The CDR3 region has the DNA TGTGCCAGCAAGCGGGCGACCACTGAAGCTTTCTTT. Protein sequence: CASKRATTEAFF.

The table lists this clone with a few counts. The CDR3 region is CASSLQGDQPQHF. The CDR3 nucleotides read TGTGCCAGCAGTCTACAGGGGGATCAGCCCCAGCATTTT. The chain recombines TRBV6-5 with TRBJ1-5, with 8 bases that match TRBD1. V gave up 5 bases and J gave up 5 bases; unmatched junction bases: 2. Germline CDR1 MNHEY, CDR2 SVGAGI. The CDR3 extends over 13 amino acids.

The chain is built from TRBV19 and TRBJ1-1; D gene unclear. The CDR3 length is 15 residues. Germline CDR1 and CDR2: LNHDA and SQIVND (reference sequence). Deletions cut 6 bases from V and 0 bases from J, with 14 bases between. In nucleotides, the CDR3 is TGTGCCAGTAGCCCCGGCCTTCTAATGAACACTGAAGCTTTCTTT. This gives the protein CASSPGLLMNTEAFF. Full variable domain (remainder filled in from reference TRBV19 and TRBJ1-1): DGGITQSPKYLFRKEGQNVTLSCEQNLNHDAMYWYRQDPGQGLRLIYYSQIVNDFQKGDIAEGYSVSREKKESFPLTVTSAQKNPTAFYLCASSPGLLMNTEAFFGQGTRLTVV.

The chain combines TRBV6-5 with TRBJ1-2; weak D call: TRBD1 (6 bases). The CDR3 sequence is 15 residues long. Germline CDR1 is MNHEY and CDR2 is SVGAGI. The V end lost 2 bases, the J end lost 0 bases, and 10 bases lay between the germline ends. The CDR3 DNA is TGTGCCAGCAGTTACGATACAGGGTCTAACTATGGCTACACCTTC. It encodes CASSYDTGSNYGYTF.

As DNA, the CDR3 is TGTGCCAGCAGGCCGGCGGGGAAAAACATTCAGTACTTC. Amino acids: CASRPAGKNIQYF. V gene TRBV6-5 combines with J gene TRBJ2-4; D might be TRBD2 (6 bases). V dropped 6 bases and J dropped 4 bases, with 10 bases sitting between them. CDR3 length: 13 residues. Per the germline V gene, CDR1 is MNHEY and CDR2 is SVGAGI.

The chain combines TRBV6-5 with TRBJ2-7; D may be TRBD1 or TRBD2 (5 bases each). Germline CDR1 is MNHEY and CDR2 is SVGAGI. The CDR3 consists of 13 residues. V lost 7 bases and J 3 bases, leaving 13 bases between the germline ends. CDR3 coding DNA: TGTGCCAGCACGGGGACCTACGTCTACGAGCAGTACTTC. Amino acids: CASTGTYVYEQYF.

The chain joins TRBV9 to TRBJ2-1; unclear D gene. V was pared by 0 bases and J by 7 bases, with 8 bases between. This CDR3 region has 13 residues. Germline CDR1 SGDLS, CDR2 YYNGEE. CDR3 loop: CASSVVSKNEQFF. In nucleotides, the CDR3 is TGTGCCAGCAGCGTAGTGTCGAAAAATGAGCAGTTCTTC.

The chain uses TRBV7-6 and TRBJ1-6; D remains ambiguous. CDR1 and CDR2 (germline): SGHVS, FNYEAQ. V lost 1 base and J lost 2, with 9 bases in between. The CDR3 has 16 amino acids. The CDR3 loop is CASSLGSGAYNSPLHF. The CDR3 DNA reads TGTGCCAGCAGCTTAGGTAGTGGGGCCTATAATTCACCCCTCCACTTT.

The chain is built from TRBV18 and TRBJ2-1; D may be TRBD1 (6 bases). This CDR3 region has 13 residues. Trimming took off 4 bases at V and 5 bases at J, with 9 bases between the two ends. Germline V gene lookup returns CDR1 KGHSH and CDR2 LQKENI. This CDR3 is CASSQDRDNEQFF. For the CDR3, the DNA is TGTGCCAGCTCACAGGACAGAGACAATGAGCAGTTCTTC.

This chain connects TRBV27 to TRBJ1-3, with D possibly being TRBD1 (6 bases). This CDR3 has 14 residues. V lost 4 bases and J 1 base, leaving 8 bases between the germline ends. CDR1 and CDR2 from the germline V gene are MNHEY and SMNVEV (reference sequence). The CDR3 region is CASSYTGSGNTIYF. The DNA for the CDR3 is TGTGCCAGCAGTTACACAGGGTCTGGAAACACCATATATTTT.

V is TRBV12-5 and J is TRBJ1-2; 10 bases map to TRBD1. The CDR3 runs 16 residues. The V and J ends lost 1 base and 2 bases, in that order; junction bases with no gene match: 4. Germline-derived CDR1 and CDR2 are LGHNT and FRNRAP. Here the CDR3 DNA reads TGTGCTAGTGGTTTGGCCCCGGGACAGGGGAACTATGGCTACACCTTC. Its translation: CASGLAPGQGNYGYTF.

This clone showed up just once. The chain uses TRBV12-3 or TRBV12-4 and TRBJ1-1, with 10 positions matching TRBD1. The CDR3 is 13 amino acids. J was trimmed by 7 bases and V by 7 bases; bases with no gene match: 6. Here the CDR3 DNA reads TGTGCCAGCATCGACAGGGGGCGTAATGAAGCTTTCTTT. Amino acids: CASIDRGRNEAFF.

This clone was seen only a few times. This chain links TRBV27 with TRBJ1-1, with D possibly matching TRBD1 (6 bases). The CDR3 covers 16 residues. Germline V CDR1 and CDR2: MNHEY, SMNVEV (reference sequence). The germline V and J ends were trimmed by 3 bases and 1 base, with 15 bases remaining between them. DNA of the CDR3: TGTGCCAGCAGTTTCATCCTCACAGGGAAGAACACTGAAGCTTTCTTT. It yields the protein CASSFILTGKNTEAFF.